The rows below give T cell receptor beta chains drawn from one sample of a study of vaccination and CD4 T cells after COVID-19. The antigens these receptors bind are not known. MiXCR, applied by TCRdb to the PCR reads, yields one record per CDR3 protein. This sample has 3,500 to 5,000 distinct CDR3 sequences, with 21% found just once. The source material was CD4+ T cells from blood, cultured in vitro. The source is a human donor who had recovered from COVID-19. Both conserved end residues are part of each CDR3. Each record gives: V gene, D gene, J gene, clone size, CDR3 protein, CDR3 DNA. D genes are given only for firm matches. The listing skips clone size in some rows; elsewhere it reads once, few, many or a size class.

TRBV5-6	-	TRBJ1-1	-	CASSLEGGAETEAFF	TGTGCCAGCAGCTTGGAGGGGGGCGCGGAGACTGAAGCTTTCTTT
TRBV6-1	-	TRBJ1-5	medium-sized	CASTSGEPQHF	TGTGCCAGCACCTCGGGTGAGCCCCAGCATTTT
TRBV12-3/TRBV12-4	-	TRBJ1-2	few	CASTLRPGSYGYTF	TGTGCCAGCACCTTACGTCCAGGAAGCTATGGCTACACCTTC
TRBV5-1	-	TRBJ2-3	-	CASSLEGTAVDTQYF	TGCGCCAGCAGCTTGGAAGGCACGGCGGTGGATACGCAGTATTTT
TRBV7-9	-	TRBJ2-7	-	CAGSSPTDSYEQYF	TGTGCCGGCAGCTCCCCGACAGATTCCTACGAGCAGTACTTC
TRBV30	-	TRBJ1-3	few	CAWKLGGNTIYF	TGTGCCTGGAAACTAGGGGGAAACACCATATATTTT
TRBV14	TRBD2	TRBJ2-5	few	CASSKRGGLVETQYF	TGTGCCAGCAGCAAGCGGGGGGGCCTTGTAGAGACCCAGTACTTC
TRBV21-1	-	TRBJ1-6	-	CASSKGAPATEGSYNSPLHF	TGTGCCAGCAGCAAAGGGGCCCCGGCGACTGAGGGCTCCTATAATTCACCCCTCCACTTT
TRBV12-3/TRBV12-4	-	TRBJ2-1	few	CASSLEWGTFRFF	TGTGCCAGCAGTTTAGAGTGGGGGACCTTTCGGTTCTTC
TRBV12-3/TRBV12-4	-	TRBJ2-1	-	CASSLLLARAGNEQFF	TGTGCCAGCAGTTTACTCCTAGCCCGGGCGGGGAATGAGCAGTTCTTC
TRBV1	-	TRBJ1-4	-	CTSLLWEKLFF	TGCACCAGTCTTCTATGGGAAAAACTGTTTTTT
TRBV20-1	TRBD1	TRBJ1-5	large	CSARGQGADQPQHF	TGCAGTGCTAGGGGACAGGGGGCAGATCAGCCCCAGCATTTT
TRBV28	-	TRBJ1-1	few	CASRSVPKTEAFF	TGTGCCAGCAGAAGCGTTCCTAAGACTGAAGCTTTCTTT
TRBV2	-	TRBJ1-1	-	CASSVVRAQNTEAFF	TGTGCCAGCAGTGTGGTAAGGGCCCAAAACACTGAAGCTTTCTTT
TRBV2	-	TRBJ1-5	-	CASSEGADQPQHF	TGTGCCAGCAGTGAGGGGGCGGATCAGCCCCAGCATTTT
TRBV9	TRBD1	TRBJ2-7	-	CASSVKGQGFYEQYF	TGTGCCAGCAGCGTAAAGGGACAGGGGTTCTACGAGCAGTACTTC
TRBV20-1	TRBD2	TRBJ2-3	few	CSARGVAGVGTDTQYF	TGCAGTGCGCGGGGGGTAGCGGGGGTAGGTACAGATACGCAGTATTTT
TRBV6-2/TRBV6-3	-	TRBJ1-1	-	CASRQGRVKAFF	TGTGCCAGCAGGCAGGGGCGGGTGAAAGCTTTCTTT
TRBV2	TRBD2	TRBJ2-1	-	CASSEGRGYNEQFF	TGTGCCAGCAGTGAGGGGCGGGGGTACAATGAGCAGTTCTTC
TRBV18	TRBD1	TRBJ2-3	-	CASSLQGQFTTDTQYF	TGTGCCAGCTCACTACAGGGGCAATTTACCACAGATACGCAGTATTTT
TRBV30	TRBD1	TRBJ2-2	-	CAWSVHRGAGELFF	TGTGCCTGGAGTGTACACAGGGGTGCCGGGGAGCTGTTTTTT
TRBV6-1	TRBD1	TRBJ1-5	few	CASSTQGQGNGQPQHF	TGTGCCAGCAGTACCCAAGGACAGGGAAATGGTCAGCCCCAGCATTTT
TRBV12-3/TRBV12-4	-	TRBJ2-3	-	CASSWTADTQYF	TGTGCCAGCAGTTGGACAGCAGATACGCAGTATTTT
TRBV30	-	TRBJ1-1	-	CAWSPGHGWGAFF	TGTGCCTGGAGTCCGGGACACGGTTGGGGAGCTTTCTTT
TRBV11-2	-	TRBJ2-7	-	CASSLVDQSGANSYEQYF	TGTGCCAGCAGCTTAGTCGATCAGTCGGGGGCCAACTCCTACGAGCAGTACTTC
TRBV5-1	TRBD2	TRBJ2-7	once	CASSLVAGLSGSYEQYF	TGCGCCAGCAGCTTGGTAGCCGGCCTTAGCGGGTCCTACGAGCAGTACTTC
TRBV12-3/TRBV12-4	-	TRBJ2-2	medium-sized	CASSLLLNTGELFF	TGTGCCAGCAGCTTGCTCCTGAACACCGGGGAGCTGTTTTTT
TRBV3-1	TRBD2	TRBJ2-1	-	CASSQDFSGGETHEQFF	TGTGCCAGCAGCCAAGATTTTAGCGGGGGGGAGACCCATGAGCAGTTCTTC
TRBV2	-	TRBJ2-3	few	CASRMTDQGADTQYF	TGTGCCAGCAGGATGACAGACCAAGGAGCAGATACGCAGTATTTT
TRBV7-8	-	TRBJ1-2	few	CASSSDRGYTF	TGTGCCAGCAGCTCCGACAGAGGCTACACCTTC
TRBV6-1	-	TRBJ2-3	medium-sized	CASTSPSDGTDTQYF	TGTGCCAGCACCAGTCCTAGCGACGGGACAGATACGCAGTATTTT
TRBV20-1	-	TRBJ1-3	few	CSAREGGNTIYF	TGCAGTGCTAGAGAGGGGGGAAACACCATATATTTT
TRBV18	-	TRBJ2-5	-	CASSPRGTQYF	TGTGCCAGCTCACCTCGGGGGACCCAGTACTTC
TRBV19	-	TRBJ2-3	few	CASSMDKGGLSFATQYF	TGTGCCAGTAGTATGGACAAGGGGGGTCTCTCGTTCGCGACGCAGTATTTT
TRBV6-1	TRBD1	TRBJ2-7	-	CASSQKRGGQGEQYF	TGTGCCAGCAGCCAGAAGAGGGGGGGACAGGGCGAGCAGTACTTC
TRBV10-3	-	TRBJ2-5	medium-sized	CAISSDILQETQYF	TGTGCCATCAGTTCTGACATTCTCCAAGAGACCCAGTACTTC
TRBV12-3/TRBV12-4	-	TRBJ1-1	large	CASSAIMNTEAFF	TGTGCCAGCAGTGCCATTATGAACACTGAAGCTTTCTTT
TRBV21-1	-	TRBJ1-2	-	CASSTRAAVPPSYGYTF	TGTGCCAGCAGCACCCGGGCCGCCGTTCCCCCTAGCTATGGCTACACCTTC
TRBV30	-	TRBJ2-7	few	CAWGDPLEQYF	TGTGCCTGGGGGGACCCGTTAGAGCAGTACTTC
TRBV7-9	TRBD1	TRBJ2-1	-	CASSPREQGAEQFF	TGTGCCAGCAGCCCCCGGGAACAGGGGGCTGAGCAGTTCTTC
TRBV14	-	TRBJ2-1	few	CASSQHFGGSYEQFF	TGTGCCAGCAGCCAACACTTCGGGGGCTCCTATGAGCAGTTCTTC
TRBV30	-	TRBJ2-7	-	CAWSERYEQYF	TGTGCCTGGAGTGAACGCTACGAGCAGTACTTC
TRBV11-2	-	TRBJ2-7	few	CASSPGMEQYF	TGTGCCAGCAGCCCCGGGATGGAGCAGTACTTC
TRBV5-1	TRBD2	TRBJ2-5	-	CASTGLAGPQETQYF	TGCGCCAGCACCGGACTAGCGGGCCCCCAAGAGACCCAGTACTTC
TRBV7-3	-	TRBJ2-3	-	CASSLGDTHTDTQYF	TGTGCCAGCAGCCTCGGGGACACTCACACAGATACGCAGTATTTT